A single sample gave rise to the 8 T cell receptor beta chains below, sequenced in a study of T-cell reconstitution after alpha-beta-depleted transplantation in children. It was with unique molecular identifiers that the TCRbeta library was prepared. TCRdb recomputed calls from the PCR reads with MiXCR, one row per CDR3 protein. The table records roughly 400,000 distinct CDR3 sequences, over 40% of them present only once. The sample here was PBMCs, taken before TCRalphabeta/CD19-depleted stem cell transplant. Receptor source: a girl under 10 years old with aplastic anemia, due to receive a stem cell transplant.

The chain has TRBV6-5 and TRBJ1-3; D remains ambiguous. The V gene's germline CDR1 is MNHEY and CDR2 SVGAGI. Trimming stripped 2 bases from V and 0 bases from J, with 17 bases between. The length of the CDR3 is 18 residues. The DNA for the CDR3 is TGTGCCAGCAGTTACAAAAGGGATTCTCTAGTCTCTGGAAACACCATATATTTT. Its translation is CASSYKRDSLVSGNTIYF.

This clonotype was detected many times. V gene TRBV7-2 combines with J gene TRBJ2-3; 10 bases are shared with TRBD1. Germline trimming cut 0 bases from V and 2 bases from J; bases unmatched to any gene: 11. CDR1 and CDR2 (germline): SGHTA, FQGNSA. This CDR3 region has 19 residues. CDR3 sequence: CASSLAGGQGSSYTDTQYF. Here the CDR3 DNA reads TGTGCCAGCAGCTTAGCGGGGGGACAGGGGTCTTCCTACACAGATACGCAGTATTTT.

This clonotype was observed a single time. The rearrangement uses TRBV30 and TRBJ2-7; D unclear. Per germline, CDR1 GTSNPN and CDR2 SVGIG (reference sequence). V lost 0 bases and J lost 6, with 9 bases in between. The CDR3 is made up of 12 amino acids. The CDR3 protein is CAWSVNYGEQYF. CDR3 bases: TGTGCCTGGAGTGTAAATTACGGCGAGCAGTACTTC. Full variable domain (outside the CDR3, taken from reference TRBV30 and TRBJ2-7): SQTIHQWPATLVQPVGSPLSLECTVEGTSNPNLYWYRQAAGRGLQLLFYSVGIGQISSEVPQNLSASRPQDRQFILSSKKLLLSDSGFYLCAWSVNYGEQYFGPGTRLTVT.

This clonotype was seen only a few times. J is TRBJ1-1 and V is TRBV7-9; D not resolved. The CDR3 contains 14 residues. Trimming took off 5 bases at V and 0 bases at J, with 10 bases between the two ends. The V gene's germline CDR1 is SEHNR and CDR2 FQNEAQ (reference sequence). The CDR3 reads CASSKQSMNTEAFF. The CDR3 region has the DNA TGTGCCAGCAGCAAACAGAGCATGAACACTGAAGCTTTCTTT.

The chain couples TRBV7-9 to TRBJ2-4, with 8 bases matching TRBD1. CDR1 and CDR2 (germline): SEHNR, FQNEAQ (reference sequence). Trimming took 5 bases from V and 8 from J; bases not matched to a gene: 11. The CDR3 contains 15 residues. The CDR3 DNA is TGTGCCAGCAGCACTCGATCAGGGGGCGCAGACATTCAGTACTTC. Its protein is CASSTRSGGADIQYF. The variable domain in full, completed from reference TRBV7-9 and TRBJ2-4, reads DTGVSQNPRHKITKRGQNVTFRCDPISEHNRLYWYRQTLGQGPEFLTYFQNEAQLEKSRLLSDRFSAERPKGSFSTLEIQRTEQGDSAMYLCASSTRSGGADIQYFGAGTRLSVL.

The sample holds many counts of this clonotype. This sequence joins TRBV2 and TRBJ2-7; D gene ambiguous. Germline CDR1 SNHLY, CDR2 FYNNEI. V dropped 0 bases and J dropped 0 bases, with 15 bases sitting between them. The CDR3 sequence is 17 residues long. The CDR3, as DNA: TGTGCCAGCAGTGAAGCCCGGGTGACTGATAACTCCTACGAGCAGTACTTC. The encoded protein is CASSEARVTDNSYEQYF. The full variable domain, its missing parts supplied by reference TRBV2 and TRBJ2-7, is EPEVTQTPSHQVTQMGQEVILRCVPISNHLYFYWYRQILGQKVEFLVSFYNNEISEKSEIFDDQFSVERPDGSNFTLKIRSTKLEDSAMYFCASSEARVTDNSYEQYFGPGTRLTVT.

This clonotype was seen more than once but under ten times. V and J are TRBV7-2 and TRBJ2-5, with D perhaps TRBD2 (5 bases). Germline CDR1 SGHTA, CDR2 FQGNSA. The CDR3 sequence is 14 residues long. V was clipped by 5 bases and J by 5 bases, with 15 bases between them. The CDR3 sequence: CASSQDPRGETQYF. The CDR3 DNA reads as TGTGCCAGCAGCCAAGATCCCAGAGGGGAGACCCAGTACTTC.

In its sample, this clonotype was seen many times. This chain uses TRBV12-3 or TRBV12-4 with TRBJ2-5; 10 bases align to TRBD1. The CDR3 sequence is 15 residues long. The ends lost 5 bases at V and 3 bases at J; junction bases unmatched: 6. CDR3 coding DNA: TGTGCCAGCAGTAAACCGGGACAGGGGAAAGAGACCCAGTACTTC. This gives the protein CASSKPGQGKETQYF.